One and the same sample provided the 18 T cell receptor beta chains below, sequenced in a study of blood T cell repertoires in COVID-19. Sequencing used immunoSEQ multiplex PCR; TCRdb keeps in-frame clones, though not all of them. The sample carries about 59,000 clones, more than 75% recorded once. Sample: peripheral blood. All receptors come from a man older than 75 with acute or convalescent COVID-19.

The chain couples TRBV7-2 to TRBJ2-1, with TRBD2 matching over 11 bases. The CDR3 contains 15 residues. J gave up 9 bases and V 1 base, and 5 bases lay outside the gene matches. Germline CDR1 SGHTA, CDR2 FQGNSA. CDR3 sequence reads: CASSLELGTSGEQFF. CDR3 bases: TGTGCCAGCAGCTTAGAGTTAGGGACTAGCGGTGAGCAGTTCTTC.

This CDR3 is CASSLGPTGETQYF. Written as DNA, the CDR3 is TGTGCCAGCAGCTTAGGGCCTACGGGGGAGACCCAGTACTTC. V and J are TRBV7-3 and TRBJ2-5; the D gene is possibly TRBD2 (5 bases). The V gene lost 2 bases and the J gene lost 5 bases, with 12 bases spanning the gap. CDR1 is SGHTA and CDR2 is FQGTGA in the germline V gene. The CDR3 has 14 residues. The full variable domain, with the rest looked up from reference TRBV7-3 and TRBJ2-5, is GAGVSQTPSNKVTEKGKYVELRCDPISGHTALYWYRQSLGQGPEFLIYFQGTGAADDSGLPNDRFFAVRPEGSVSTLKIQRTERGDSAVYLCASSLGPTGETQYFGPGTRLLVL.

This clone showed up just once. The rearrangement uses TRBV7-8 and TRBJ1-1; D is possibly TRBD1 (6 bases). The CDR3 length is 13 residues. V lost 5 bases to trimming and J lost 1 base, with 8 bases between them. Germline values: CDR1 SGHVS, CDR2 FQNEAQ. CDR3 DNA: TGTGCCAGCAGCCAGGACAGGAACACTGAAGCTTTCTTT. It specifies CASSQDRNTEAFF.

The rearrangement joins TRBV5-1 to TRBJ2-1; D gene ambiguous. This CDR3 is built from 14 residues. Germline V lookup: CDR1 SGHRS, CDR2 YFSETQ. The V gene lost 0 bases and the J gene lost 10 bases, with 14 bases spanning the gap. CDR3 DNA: TGCGCCAGCAGCTTGGAAGGCGGATTCCGGGAGCAGTTCTTC. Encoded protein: CASSLEGGFREQFF.

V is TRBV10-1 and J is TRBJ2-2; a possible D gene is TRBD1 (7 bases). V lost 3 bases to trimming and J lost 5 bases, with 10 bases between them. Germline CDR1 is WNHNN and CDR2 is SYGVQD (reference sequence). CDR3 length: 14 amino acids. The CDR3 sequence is CASSDQGGTGELFF. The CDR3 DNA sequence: TGCGCCAGCAGTGACCAGGGGGGTACCGGGGAGCTGTTTTTT.

The CDR3 loop reads CASSIDSSRQGLYGYTF. The CDR3, as DNA: TGTGCCAGTAGTATAGATTCGTCGAGACAGGGGCTTTATGGCTACACCTTC. The chain employs TRBV19 and TRBJ1-2; 8 nucleotides agree with TRBD1. Germline assignment: CDR1 LNHDA and CDR2 SQIVND (reference sequence). The CDR3 extends over 17 amino acids. The trim removed 0 bases at V and 5 bases at J, leaving 11 bases unmatched. Full variable domain (rest looked up from reference TRBV19 and TRBJ1-2): DGGITQSPKYLFRKEGQNVTLSCEQNLNHDAMYWYRQDPGQGLRLIYYSQIVNDFQKGDIAEGYSVSREKKESFPLTVTSAQKNPTAFYLCASSIDSSRQGLYGYTFGSGTRLTVV.

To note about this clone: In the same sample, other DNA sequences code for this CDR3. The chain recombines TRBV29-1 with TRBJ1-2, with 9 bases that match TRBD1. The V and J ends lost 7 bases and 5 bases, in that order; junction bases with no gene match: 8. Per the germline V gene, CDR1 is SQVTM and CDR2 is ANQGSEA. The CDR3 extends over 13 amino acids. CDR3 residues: CSAQTGGGYGYTF. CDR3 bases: TGCAGCGCCCAGACAGGGGGGGGTTATGGCTACACCTTC.

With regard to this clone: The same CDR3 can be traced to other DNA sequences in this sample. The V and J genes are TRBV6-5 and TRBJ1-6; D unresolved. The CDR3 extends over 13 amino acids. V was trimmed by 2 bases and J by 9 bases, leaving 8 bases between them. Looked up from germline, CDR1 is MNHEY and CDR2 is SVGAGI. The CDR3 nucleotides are TGTGCCAGCAGTTACGGAGGGAGTTCACCCCTCCACTTT. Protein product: CASSYGGSSPLHF.

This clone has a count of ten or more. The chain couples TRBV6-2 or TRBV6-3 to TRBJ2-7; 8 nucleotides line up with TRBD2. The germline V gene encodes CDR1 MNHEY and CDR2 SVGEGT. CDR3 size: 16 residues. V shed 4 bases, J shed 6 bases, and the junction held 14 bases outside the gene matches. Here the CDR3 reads CASSFRTSLRSTEQYF. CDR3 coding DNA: TGTGCCAGCAGTTTCAGGACTAGCCTAAGGTCTACCGAGCAGTACTTC.

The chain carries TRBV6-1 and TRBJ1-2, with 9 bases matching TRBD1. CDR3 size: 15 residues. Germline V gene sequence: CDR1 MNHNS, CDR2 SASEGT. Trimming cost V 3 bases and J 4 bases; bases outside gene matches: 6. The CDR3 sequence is CASSEQQGAGYGYTF. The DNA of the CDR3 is TGTGCCAGCAGTGAGCAACAGGGGGCTGGCTATGGCTACACCTTC.

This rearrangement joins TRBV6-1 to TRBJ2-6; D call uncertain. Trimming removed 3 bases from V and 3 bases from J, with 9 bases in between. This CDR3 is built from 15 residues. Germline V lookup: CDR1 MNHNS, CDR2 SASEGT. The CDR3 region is CASSDRPGGANVLTF. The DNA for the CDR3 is TGTGCCAGCAGTGATCGTCCGGGTGGGGCCAACGTCCTGACTTTC.

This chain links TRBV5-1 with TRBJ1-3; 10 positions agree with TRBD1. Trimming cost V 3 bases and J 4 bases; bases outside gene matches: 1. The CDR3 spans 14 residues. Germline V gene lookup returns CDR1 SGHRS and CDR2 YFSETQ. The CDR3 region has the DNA TGCGCCAGCAGCTCGACAGGGGGCGGAAACACCATATATTTT. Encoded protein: CASSSTGGGNTIYF.

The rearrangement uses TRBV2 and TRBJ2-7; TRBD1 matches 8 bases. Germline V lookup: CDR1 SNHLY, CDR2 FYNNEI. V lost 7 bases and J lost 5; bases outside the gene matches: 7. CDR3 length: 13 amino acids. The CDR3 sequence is CASKPGGVNEQYF. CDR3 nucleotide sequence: TGTGCCAGCAAGCCAGGGGGCGTGAACGAGCAGTACTTC.

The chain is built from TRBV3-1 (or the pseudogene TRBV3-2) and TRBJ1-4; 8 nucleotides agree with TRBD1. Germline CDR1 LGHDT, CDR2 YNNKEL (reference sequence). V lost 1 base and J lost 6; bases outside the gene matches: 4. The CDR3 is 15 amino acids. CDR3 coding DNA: TGTGCCAGCAGCCAAGGGACAGGGATGGATGAAAAACTGTTTTTT. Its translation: CASSQGTGMDEKLFF.

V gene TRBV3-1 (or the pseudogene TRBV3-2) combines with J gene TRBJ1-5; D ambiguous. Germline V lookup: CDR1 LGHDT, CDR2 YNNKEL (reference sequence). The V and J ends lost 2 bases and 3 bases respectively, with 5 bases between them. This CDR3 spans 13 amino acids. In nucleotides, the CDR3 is TGTGCCAGCAGCCAATATCCCAATCAGCCCCAGCATTTT. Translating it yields CASSQYPNQPQHF.

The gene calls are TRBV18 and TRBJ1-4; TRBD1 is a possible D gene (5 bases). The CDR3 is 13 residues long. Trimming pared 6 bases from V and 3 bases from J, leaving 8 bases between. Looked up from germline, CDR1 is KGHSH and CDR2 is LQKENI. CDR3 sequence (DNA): TGTGCCAGCTCCAGGGTACCTAATGAAAAACTGTTTTTT. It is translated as CASSRVPNEKLFF.

CDR3 coding DNA: TGTGCCAGCAGTTACTCGACTGTTGCCCAGAGCACAGATACGCAGTATTTT. It specifies CASSYSTVAQSTDTQYF. V and J are TRBV6-2 or TRBV6-3 and TRBJ2-3, with D hard to call. Germline CDR1 is MNHEY and CDR2 is SVGEGT. The V gene lost 0 bases and the J gene lost 0 bases, with 13 bases spanning the gap. The length of the CDR3 is 17 residues.

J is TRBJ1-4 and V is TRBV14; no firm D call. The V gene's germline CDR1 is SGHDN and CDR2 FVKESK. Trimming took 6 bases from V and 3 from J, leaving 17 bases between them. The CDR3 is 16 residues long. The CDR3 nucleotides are TGTGCCAGCAGTTTCAAGTCGGGTGTGGCTAATGAAAAACTGTTTTTT. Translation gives CASSFKSGVANEKLFF.